This T cell receptor (beta chain) is from a study of blood T cell repertoires in COVID-19 (dated by TCRdb to 2020 to 2022). As for the study more broadly: Collaborator samples came from the United States, Italy and Spain and covered acute and convalescent phases of COVID-19. Samples came from the ongoing ImmuneRACE study (first 160 participants) plus 1,254 subjects from 6 global collaborators. A de-identified subject ID, COVID-19 status, age in years and sex were almost always included in the sample metadata. The repertoires were released in a freely available public database intended as a resource for research on the immune response to SARS-CoV-2. The prospective study material was composed of cDNA or gDNA derived from T cells, B-cell-depleted T cells, or PBMCs. The dataset comprised deeply sampled blood TCRbeta repertoires from subjects exposed to, actively infected with, or recovered from COVID-19. Where HLA class I and class II types were available, the types were taken from metadata supplied by the sample provider, not from assay-based typing.

General study outcomes and caveats: Clinical and demographic metadata were provided uncurated, with the amount varying by source and participant.

Participants in the prospective study were aged about 18 to 95 years, lived in 20 to 25 United States geographic areas, and enrolled through a virtual design. In the prospective study, cohorts were assigned on the basis of participant-reported clinical history obtained from a screening survey and a study questionnaire. Recovered participants in ImmuneRACE Cohort 3 were defined by two consecutive negative NP/OP PCR tests, clearance by a healthcare professional, or resolution of symptoms. Mobile phlebotomists in the prospective study collected whole blood, serum and a nasopharyngeal or oropharyngeal swab from every participant. Participants in the prospective study had the option to provide additional blood draws and questionnaires over a roughly 2-month period. Before DNA extraction, blood samples from the prospective study were shipped at room temperature or frozen. Details on this clone: Its antigen is still unknown. No clone much larger than this one lies a single base away; base qualities are absent.

For CDR1 and CDR2, the germline V gene lists SGHVS and FQNEAQ. Including the terminal cysteine and phenylalanine, the CDR3 comprises 16 residues. The DNA shown is the 48-base CDR3, in frame from base 1. The V end gives up 5 bases and the J end 4 bases, leaving 13 bases in the junction not matched to a gene. The immunoSEQ Assay, a bias-controlled multiplex PCR, was used to amplify TCRbeta CDR3 regions from genomic DNA. In the original analysis: The number of nucleated cells in each sample was estimated by amplification of reference gene primers within the assay. Sequence reads were collapsed and filtered to measure the absolute abundance of every unique TCRbeta CDR3 rearrangement. For each sample, productive Simpson clonality was calculated as the square root of Simpson's diversity index over productive rearrangements. TCRdb carries this immuneACCESS record with in-frame sequences only. Its versions omit some clonotypes, under half of them owing to an unresolved V gene in the studies checked, with the rest unexplained. That table is the source of V, J and clone size, and D and trimming were worked out from the DNA. The sample includes around 280,000 clones, with around 88% observed a single time. Of the sample, about 5.7% is held by the ten largest clones.

The sequencing sample was made of PBMCs or T cells enriched from blood (not recorded which). The sequence was collected from a woman aged 40 to 55 who had recovered from COVID-19. This receptor chain uses TRBV7-8 and TRBJ2-7; TRBD1 lines up with 8 middle nucleotides. CDR3 reads: CASSQLSGQVTYEQYF. DNA sequence: TGTGCCAGCAGCCAACTCTCGGGACAGGTGACTTACGAGCAGTACTTC.